The sequence of this TCR beta chain was determined in a study of T cell responses to AZD1222 COVID-19 vaccine. Germline V gene sequence: CDR1 SGHRS, CDR2 YFSETQ. The CDR3 totals 15 residues. With 0 bases clipped from V and 4 bases from J, the junction kept 0 bases outside the gene matches. This clone was observed a few times. The repertoire was sequenced with immunoSEQ multiplex PCR; TCRdb's copy has only in-frame clones and lacks some. The sample yields about 110,000 clones, roughly nine tenths seen once. This receptor was obtained from an adult in good health. The genes are TRBV5-1 and TRBJ2-5, with 13 positions matching TRBD2. The material sequenced was peripheral blood, taken on day 0 of AZD1222 vaccination. As DNA, the CDR3 is TGCGCCAGCAGCTTGGGACTAGCGGGGGGAGAGACCCAGTACTTC. Its translation: CASSLGLAGGETQYF.